This T cell receptor (beta chain) was observed in a study of brain metastases from non-small cell lung cancer. Study observations and caveats: Metastases had sparse T cells but largely shared repertoires with primaries.

Only a few counts were recorded for this clone. Antigen specificity is unknown. TCRdb's table, derived via immunoSEQ multiplex PCR, lists solely in-frame clones and lacks some. Of around 2,500 clones detected, about 83% appear once; the ten largest clones hold almost 10%. The CDR3 sequence is 14 residues long. Germline assignment: CDR1 MNHEY and CDR2 SVGAGI. V lost 2 bases to trimming and J lost 10 bases; unmatched junction nucleotides: 5. The sequenced material came from primary lung tumor tissue. The origin of this receptor is a donor at least 40 years old with non-small cell lung cancer. This chain joins TRBV6-5 and TRBJ1-6, with 7 bases identical to TRBD1. DNA for the CDR3: TGTGCCAGCAGTTACAGGGGGCTTCGGTCACCCCTCCACTTT. It is translated as CASSYRGLRSPLHF.